A single sample is the source of the 13 T cell receptor beta chains below, sequenced in a study of cytomegalovirus exposure and HLA in healthy donors. With 60 Vbeta and 13 Jbeta primers, the PCR was carried out. Libraries were prepared by immunoSEQ multiplex PCR; TCRdb keeps only in-frame clonotypes and omits some of them. Its table lists some 110,000 clones. The specimen was PBMCs. Every receptor here comes from a man in his thirties or forties in good health and CMV-seronegative.

J is TRBJ1-2 and V is TRBV25-1; D gene unclear. V was trimmed by 3 bases and J by 4 bases, leaving 3 bases between them. Germline V CDR1 and CDR2: MGHDK, SYGVNS. The CDR3 is 11 residues long. CDR3: CASSDLYGYTF. CDR3 coding DNA: TGTGCCAGCAGTGATCTCTATGGCTACACCTTC.

The chain joins TRBV4-2 to TRBJ2-6, with a tentative D call TRBD2 (6 bases). Deletions cut 0 bases from V and 0 bases from J, with 9 bases between. The CDR3 spans 17 residues. In germline, CDR1 is LGHNA, CDR2 YNFKEQ. The CDR3 spells CASSQEFGGSGANVLTF. In DNA, the CDR3 is TGTGCCAGCAGCCAAGAATTCGGGGGCTCTGGGGCCAACGTCCTGACTTTC.

The rearrangement links TRBV28 to TRBJ2-7, with 7 positions matching TRBD1. The CDR3 spans 18 residues. V was clipped by 3 bases and J by 2 bases; unmatched bases: 16. CDR1 MDHEN and CDR2 SYDVKM come from the germline V gene. CDR3 nucleotide sequence: TGTGCCAGCAGTTTCTGGACTGACAGGGCCGTATCGACCTACGAGCAGTACTTC. It encodes CASSFWTDRAVSTYEQYF.

The V and J genes are TRBV18 and TRBJ1-6, with 7 nucleotides matching TRBD1. From germline, CDR1 is KGHSH and CDR2 LQKENI. Trimming cost V 1 base and J 7 bases; bases outside gene matches: 4. The CDR3 spans 15 residues. CDR3 coding DNA: TGTGCCAGCTCACCACAGGGGGCGAAAAATTCACCCCTCCACTTT. This translates into CASSPQGAKNSPLHF. Together with reference TRBV18 and TRBJ1-6, the CDR3 gives the full variable domain: NAGVMQNPRHLVRRRGQEARLRCSPMKGHSHVYWYRQLPEEGLKFMVYLQKENIIDESGMPKERFSAEFPKEGPSILRIQQVVRGDSAAYFCASSPQGAKNSPLHFGNGTRLTVT.

The genes are TRBV5-1 and TRBJ1-3; TRBD1 matches at 9 bases. Trimming took 2 bases from V and 2 from J; bases not matched to a gene: 20. This CDR3 is 21 amino acids long. The germline V gene encodes CDR1 SGHRS and CDR2 YFSETQ. CDR3 DNA sequence: TGCGCCAGCAGCTTCCGCCTCACAGGGGGCCTTCTCCGCAGTGCTGGAAACACCATATATTTT. This translates into CASSFRLTGGLLRSAGNTIYF.

The chain uses TRBV18 and TRBJ2-7; perhaps TRBD1 as D (5 bases). Deletions cut 6 bases from V and 2 bases from J, with 8 bases between. The CDR3 has 12 residues. Germline assignment: CDR1 KGHSH and CDR2 LQKENI. For the CDR3, the DNA is TGTGCCAGCTCCCCAGGGCCCTACGAGCAGTACTTC. Translated, it gives CASSPGPYEQYF.

The V gene is TRBV28, the J gene TRBJ2-7; 11 bases are a match to TRBD1. After removal of 3 bases from V and 6 bases from J, the junction contained 7 bases not matched to a gene. The CDR3 is 15 residues long. The germline gives CDR1 MDHEN, CDR2 SYDVKM. The DNA of the CDR3 is TGTGCCAGCAGTTTGGGATGGACAGGGGGCGTCGAGCAGTACTTC. The encoded protein is CASSLGWTGGVEQYF.

This chain uses TRBV18 with TRBJ1-1; D gene unclear. Trimming stripped 0 bases from V and 1 base from J, with 12 bases between. The CDR3 loop spans 16 amino acids. Germline V gene sequence: CDR1 KGHSH, CDR2 LQKENI. The CDR3 DNA is TGTGCCAGCTCACCACCGGGAGGGCAGACGAACACTGAAGCTTTCTTT. It encodes CASSPPGGQTNTEAFF.

The chain joins TRBV11-2 to TRBJ1-5; TRBD1 matches 8 bases. V lost 5 bases, J lost 5 bases, and 5 bases stayed unmatched. CDR3 length: 14 residues. The germline CDR1 and CDR2 sequences are SGHAT and FQNNGV. CDR3 sequence: CASSHDRGDQPQHF. The DNA of the CDR3 is TGTGCCAGCAGCCACGACAGGGGAGATCAGCCCCAGCATTTT.

V usage is TRBV11-2 and J usage is TRBJ1-6, with D tentatively TRBD1 (6 bases). The CDR3 loop spans 15 amino acids. V lost 0 bases and J lost 10, with 13 bases in between. Germline CDR1 and CDR2: SGHAT and FQNNGV. The CDR3 DNA reads TGTGCCAGCAGCTTAGAGGGGGGGCAGGGGTCACCCCTCCACTTT. Translated: CASSLEGGQGSPLHF. The full variable domain, in which reference TRBV11-2 and TRBJ1-6 provide the parts outside the CDR3, is EAGVAQSPRYKIIEKRQSVAFWCNPISGHATLYWYQQILGQGPKLLIQFQNNGVVDDSQLPKDRFSAERLKGVDSTLKIQPAKLEDSAVYLCASSLEGGQGSPLHFGNGTRLTVT.

The rearrangement joins TRBV7-6 to TRBJ2-2; D uncertain. The CDR3 extends over 14 amino acids. V was pared by 5 bases and J by 5 bases, with 12 bases between. Germline V lookup: CDR1 SGHVS, CDR2 FNYEAQ. The DNA for the CDR3 is TGTGCCAGCAGCGCCCCGACTGGGACCGGGGAGCTGTTTTTT. Translating gives CASSAPTGTGELFF.

The chain has TRBV28 and TRBJ1-2; a weak D match, TRBD1 (6 bases). The germline CDR1 and CDR2 sequences are MDHEN and SYDVKM. The V end lost 6 bases, the J end lost 4 bases, and 12 bases lay between the germline ends. This CDR3 is 13 amino acids long. This chain's CDR3 is CASRSGQTYGYTF. DNA of the CDR3: TGTGCCAGCAGGAGTGGACAGACCTATGGCTACACCTTC.

V is TRBV19 and J is TRBJ1-1; D is uncertain. This CDR3 region has 11 residues. Trimming removed 5 bases at V and 2 bases at J, with 3 bases between. Germline V gene lookup returns CDR1 LNHDA and CDR2 SQIVND (reference sequence). The CDR3 loop is CASSSNTEAFF. The CDR3 DNA reads TGTGCCAGTAGTTCAAACACTGAAGCTTTCTTT.